A single sample is the source of the 11 T cell receptor beta chains below, sequenced in a study of OX40 agonist ivuxolimab in advanced cancers. Clones were sequenced by immunoSEQ multiplex PCR, and TCRdb holds only the in-frame ones, with some missing. The table shows around 94,000 clones, with 80% to 95% occurring only once. This specimen consisted of CD4+ or CD8+ T cells sorted from blood, obtained in a trial of the OX40 agonist ivuxolimab. The source is an adult with an advanced solid tumor such as melanoma, head and neck, liver or kidney cancer.

This clone was seen only once. The gene calls are TRBV5-6 and TRBJ1-4; D gene unclear. V was clipped by 3 bases and J by 10 bases, with 22 bases between them. The CDR3 sequence is 16 residues long. Germline assignment: CDR1 SGHDT and CDR2 YYEEEE. The CDR3 loop is CASSSRRGGSYVKLFF. CDR3 coding DNA: TGTGCCAGCAGCTCCCGTCGTGGTGGGTCGTACGTAAAACTGTTTTTT.

V and J are TRBV7-6 and TRBJ2-5; 8 nucleotides line up with TRBD2. Trimming removed 5 bases from V and 2 bases from J; junction bases left unmatched: 4. The CDR3 spans 14 residues. The germline V gene encodes CDR1 SGHVS and CDR2 FNYEAQ. CDR3 sequence: CASSQLAEQETQYF. CDR3 coding DNA: TGTGCCAGCAGCCAACTAGCGGAACAAGAGACCCAGTACTTC. Full variable domain (missing parts from reference TRBV7-6 and TRBJ2-5): GAGVSQSPRYKVTKRGQDVALRCDPISGHVSLYWYRQALGQGPEFLTYFNYEAQQDKSGLPNDRFSAERPEGSISTLTIQRTEQRDSAMYRCASSQLAEQETQYFGPGTRLLVL.

V usage is TRBV5-1 and J usage is TRBJ2-3, with unresolved D. This CDR3 is 16 amino acids long. Trimming took off 4 bases at V and 2 bases at J, with 17 bases between the two ends. Looked up from germline, CDR1 is SGHRS and CDR2 is YFSETQ. CDR3 in amino acids: CASSPPRSAYTDTQYF. CDR3 nucleotides: TGCGCCAGCAGCCCACCTAGGTCAGCTTACACAGATACGCAGTATTTT.

The V gene is TRBV15, the J gene TRBJ1-1, with D uncertain. This CDR3 has 14 residues. Looked up from germline, CDR1 is LNHNV and CDR2 is YYDKDF (reference sequence). Trimming shortened V by 0 bases and J by 0 bases, and 5 bases separated the two germline ends. CDR3 coding DNA: TGTGCCACCAGCAGAGATCTGGTGAACACTGAAGCTTTCTTT. As protein: CATSRDLVNTEAFF.

This chain uses TRBV11-3 with TRBJ2-3, with 12 bases identical to TRBD2. The CDR3 is 18 amino acids. Germline CDR1 and CDR2: SGHNT and YENEEA. With 5 bases clipped from V and 4 bases from J, the junction kept 13 bases outside the gene matches. Here the CDR3 reads CASSRPGLAGGGPDTQYF. The CDR3 bases are TGTGCCAGCAGCCGGCCCGGGCTAGCGGGAGGGGGCCCAGATACGCAGTATTTT.

This chain links TRBV19 with TRBJ2-6; perhaps TRBD2 as D (7 bases). The CDR3 runs to 17 residues. V was clipped by 7 bases and J by 0 bases, with 16 bases between them. Germline V gene data show CDR1 as LNHDA and CDR2 as SQIVND (reference sequence). In nucleotides, the CDR3 is TGTGCCAGTACCCCAAGGGGGGGAGGCTCTGGGGCCAACGTCCTGACTTTC. Residues: CASTPRGGGSGANVLTF.

CDR3 DNA: TGTGCCAGCAGCTGGGGTATTGAGCCCCAGCATTTT. It specifies CASSWGIEPQHF. The chain is built from TRBV5-6 and TRBJ1-5; no clear D gene. Looked up from germline, CDR1 is SGHDT and CDR2 is YYEEEE. The V gene lost 3 bases and the J gene lost 8 bases, with 9 bases spanning the gap. The CDR3 contains 12 residues.

The J gene is TRBJ2-7, the V gene TRBV19; TRBD1 matches 9 bases. CDR1 is LNHDA and CDR2 is SQIVND in the germline V gene (reference sequence). Trimming took 5 bases from V and 0 from J; bases not matched to a gene: 5. This CDR3 is 15 amino acids long. Here the CDR3 reads CASSPGQGFSYEQYF. The CDR3 bases are TGTGCCAGTAGTCCCGGACAGGGGTTCTCCTACGAGCAGTACTTC.

The chain is built from TRBV7-2 and TRBJ2-7, with TRBD1 matching over 10 bases. This CDR3 is 15 amino acids long. CDR1 is SGHTA, CDR2 FQGNSA, per germline. V was clipped by 0 bases and J by 4 bases; unmatched bases: 3. CDR3 in amino acids: CASSLAGTGVYEQYF. CDR3 nucleotide sequence: TGTGCCAGCAGCTTAGCCGGGACAGGGGTATACGAGCAGTACTTC.

This chain joins TRBV29-1 and TRBJ1-1, with 7 positions matching TRBD1. The junction had 8 bases not matched to a gene; V was cut back by 4 bases and J by 3 bases. Germline CDR1 SQVTM, CDR2 ANQGSEA. This CDR3 has 14 amino acids. The CDR3 sequence: CSVAPTGEDTEAFF. CDR3 in DNA: TGCAGCGTTGCACCTACAGGGGAAGACACTGAAGCTTTCTTT.

This chain connects TRBV12-5 to TRBJ2-5; D is undetermined. This CDR3 comprises 14 residues. V was shortened by 3 bases and J by 2 bases, with 10 bases between the two germline ends. The germline V gene encodes CDR1 LGHNT and CDR2 FRNRAP. CDR3 sequence reads: CASGFFGRQETQYF. In nucleotides, the CDR3 is TGTGCTAGTGGTTTCTTCGGCAGACAAGAGACCCAGTACTTC.